Listed below are T cell receptor beta chains from one sample, sequenced in a study of T cells after posttransplantation cyclophosphamide. The assay was immunoSEQ multiplex PCR, and TCRdb's table has in-frame clones only and misses some. The sample gives approximately 5,400 clones, none seen only once, and the top ten clones hold more than 15%. The specimen comprised PBMCs, sampled after allogeneic stem cell transplant with posttransplant cyclophosphamide. The receptors derive from a female patient younger than 45 who received an allogeneic stem cell transplant from an unrelated donor, was CMV-positive, and had acute and chronic GVHD. Some T cells may be supplied by the graft donor. Each CDR3 is given with its conserved first and last residue. The D gene is left open where the match is weak. Size is omitted from some rows. Given values are once, few, many or a class for expanded clones.

V	size	D	J	DNA	CDR3
TRBV5-1	many	TRBD1	TRBJ1-4	TGCGCCAGCAGCCGCTCCCCCGACAGGGCGGGGAATGAAAAACTGTTTTTT	CASSRSPDRAGNEKLFF
TRBV21-1	many	.	TRBJ2-1	TGTGCCAGCAGCCTTCCCCTCCTCTACAATGAGCAGTTCTTC	CASSLPLLYNEQFF
TRBV27	many	.	TRBJ2-7	TGTGCCAGCAGTTGGGACAGGGCTGGGGCGGGAGGGGAGCAGTACTTC	CASSWDRAGAGGEQYF
TRBV11-2	many	TRBD1	TRBJ2-5	TGTGCCAGCAGCTCCTACATCTCCGGGACAGATCAAGAGACCCAGTACTTC	CASSSYISGTDQETQYF
TRBV27	many	.	TRBJ2-3	TGTGCCAGCAGTTCCCCTCCGGGTCTTCGGTCGGATACGCAGTATTTT	CASSSPPGLRSDTQYF
TRBV27	many	.	TRBJ2-7	TGTGCCAGCAGTTTTTTTCCCCCCGACAGCTACGAGCAGTACTTC	CASSFFPPDSYEQYF
TRBV7-2	many	.	TRBJ2-7	TGTGCCAGCAGCGAAGCCCCCTACTACGAGCAGTACTTC	CASSEAPYYEQYF
TRBV18	many	.	TRBJ2-6	TGTGCCAGCTCACCACGTTCAGGCAACTCTGGGGCCAACGTCCTGACTTTC	CASSPRSGNSGANVLTF
TRBV6-1	many	TRBD1	TRBJ1-1	TGTGCCAGCAGACGACCGGGACAGGGCGTCACTGAAGCTTTCTTT	CASRRPGQGVTEAFF
TRBV4-2	many	TRBD2	TRBJ2-1	TGTGCCAGCAGCCGCACGTTACTAGCGGGAGAGGGCAATGAGCAGTTCTTC	CASSRTLLAGEGNEQFF
TRBV27	.	TRBD2	TRBJ2-3	TGTGCCAGCAGCTCCGGGACTAGCGGGAGTGGGGATACGCAGTATTTT	CASSSGTSGSGDTQYF
TRBV19	many	TRBD1	TRBJ1-1	TGTGCCAGCTTGGGGACAGGGTTCACTGAAGCTTTCTTT	CASLGTGFTEAFF
TRBV18	few	.	TRBJ2-1	TGTGCCAGCTCCCCCACGTGGGGGGAAGAGCAGTTCTTC	CASSPTWGEEQFF
TRBV27	many	TRBD1	TRBJ1-6	TGTGCCAGCAGGGGGACAGCTACACCAAATTCACCCCTCCACTTT	CASRGTATPNSPLHF
TRBV7-9	many	.	TRBJ1-5	TGTGCCAGCAGCCCGACAGGCGGGAGCAATCAGCCCCAGCATTTT	CASSPTGGSNQPQHF
TRBV11-2	.	TRBD1	TRBJ2-7	TGTGCCTACGCGAGGGACAGCGGTTACGAGCAGTACTTC	CAYARDSGYEQYF
TRBV5-1	medium-sized	.	TRBJ2-7	TGCGCCAGCAGCTTGGACAGGGCCGAGCAGTACTTC	CASSLDRAEQYF
TRBV9	few	.	TRBJ1-2	TGTGCCAGTGGGAGGGGGAACTATGGCTACACCTTC	CASGRGNYGYTF
TRBV5-1	many	.	TRBJ2-5	TGCGCCAGCATGGCGGGGGCCCAAGAGACCCAGTACTTC	CASMAGAQETQYF
TRBV19	medium-sized	.	TRBJ1-1	TGTGCCAGTAGTAGAGTGACAAGAACAGACACTGAAGCTTTCTTT	CASSRVTRTDTEAFF
TRBV6-7	.	.	TRBJ2-5	TGTGCCAGCAGGATTACACAGGCCGTCCAAGAGACCCAGTACTTC	CASRITQAVQETQYF
TRBV29-1	many	TRBD1	TRBJ2-7	TGCAGCGTTGGGGACAGCCGATCCTACGAGCAGTACTTC	CSVGDSRSYEQYF
TRBV18	.	TRBD2	TRBJ2-1	TGTGCCAGCTCGCCCTCAACTAGCGCATATAATGAGCAGTTCTTC	CASSPSTSAYNEQFF
TRBV5-4	medium-sized	TRBD2	TRBJ2-1	TGTGCCAGCAGCATCCGGGACTACGGGGGCAATGAGCAGTTCTTC	CASSIRDYGGNEQFF
TRBV5-4	many	TRBD2	TRBJ2-7	TGTGCCAGCAGTCAGCTAGCGGGAGTTCACGAGCAGTACTTC	CASSQLAGVHEQYF
TRBV18	many	TRBD1	TRBJ1-2	TGTGCCAGCTCTCCACAGGGGGCGTCGGGTGGCTACACCTTC	CASSPQGASGGYTF
TRBV5-1	many	.	TRBJ2-6	TGCGCCAGCAGTGAGGGAAATCCGTCTGGGGCCAACGTCCTGACTTTC	CASSEGNPSGANVLTF
TRBV6-7	many	.	TRBJ2-7	TGTGCCAGCAGTTACTCGAATCCAGGCGAGCAGTACTTC	CASSYSNPGEQYF
TRBV2	many	.	TRBJ2-6	TGTGCCAGCAGTGTGTACAGGGAATATGATGGGGCCAACGTCCTGACTTTC	CASSVYREYDGANVLTF
TRBV19	many	.	TRBJ1-1	TGTGCCAGTAGTCAGGCGGAGGACAGCGCGAGAGCTTTCTTT	CASSQAEDSARAFF
TRBV5-1	many	.	TRBJ1-5	TGCGCCAGCAGTCCAACCGGGGGCAATCAGCCCCAGCATTTT	CASSPTGGNQPQHF
TRBV19	medium-sized	.	TRBJ1-1	TGTGCCAGTAACCAATATAACAGGGAGAACACTGAAGCTTTCTTT	CASNQYNRENTEAFF
TRBV30	large	.	TRBJ1-1	TGTGCCTGGAGTGTATTGGGAGGAACGGGCACTGAAGCTTTCTTT	CAWSVLGGTGTEAFF
TRBV18	many	TRBD1	TRBJ2-5	TGTGCCAGCTCAACCAGGGGACAGGTAGTCGGGGAGACCCAGTACTTC	CASSTRGQVVGETQYF
TRBV25-1	many	.	TRBJ2-2	TGTGCCAGCAGTGAGGGGAGAGCGAACACCGGGGAGCTGTTTTTT	CASSEGRANTGELFF
TRBV5-1	few	.	TRBJ2-5	TGCGCCAGCAGCTTTGCAGACAGCCTCCAAGAGACCCAGTACTTC	CASSFADSLQETQYF
TRBV18	many	.	TRBJ2-3	TGTGCCAGCTCACCCCGTCTCGGGGGAGATACGCAGTATTTT	CASSPRLGGDTQYF
TRBV29-1	many	TRBD2	TRBJ2-5	TGCAGCGTTGCGGGGGGAGAGACCCAGTACTTC	CSVAGGETQYF
TRBV2	many	.	TRBJ1-1	TGTGCCAGCAGTGGGGGACACCCCGGGAGGACTGAAGCTTTCTTT	CASSGGHPGRTEAFF
TRBV7-2	many	TRBD1	TRBJ2-7	TGTGCCAGCAGCTTAGGGGACAGCTCCTACGAGCAGTACTTC	CASSLGDSSYEQYF
TRBV28	many	TRBD1	TRBJ2-3	TGTGCCAGCACCAGTCCCGGGACAGGGAATACGCAGTATTTT	CASTSPGTGNTQYF
TRBV7-2	.	TRBD2	TRBJ2-7	TGTGCCAGCAGCTCCACCGGGACTAGTAACGAGCAGTACTTC	CASSSTGTSNEQYF
TRBV27	many	.	TRBJ1-5	TGTGCCAGCAGTCTCCTTCCGAGGGGGGGAATCAATCAGCCCCAGCATTTT	CASSLLPRGGINQPQHF
TRBV27	many	TRBD1	TRBJ2-7	TGTGCCAGCAGCCGCACCGGGACAGGGGGCCTAGGGTACTTC	CASSRTGTGGLGYF
TRBV7-9	many	.	TRBJ1-3	TGTGCCAGCAGCCCCAGTTACAACTCTGGAAACACCATATATTTT	CASSPSYNSGNTIYF
TRBV2	medium-sized	.	TRBJ1-2	TGTGCCAGCATAAAGGGGAACTATGGCTACACCTTC	CASIKGNYGYTF
TRBV4-2	many	.	TRBJ2-5	TGTGCCAGCAGCCAAGGTTCAGAAGGGGCCCAGTACTTC	CASSQGSEGAQYF
TRBV7-9	many	.	TRBJ2-7	TGTGCCAGCAACTTGGACTCGCTCTCCTACGAGCAGTACTTC	CASNLDSLSYEQYF
TRBV18	many	TRBD2	TRBJ2-1	TGTGCCAGCTCACCGGAACTAGCGGGTCTCTACAATGAGCAGTTCTTC	CASSPELAGLYNEQFF
TRBV7-6	many	.	TRBJ2-7	TGTGCCAGCAGCTCTGGAGGCTTTGGGTACGAGCAGTACTTC	CASSSGGFGYEQYF
TRBV29-1	.	TRBD1	TRBJ2-7	TGCAGCTTCCGGACAGGACCCTACGAGCAGTACTTC	CSFRTGPYEQYF
TRBV6-5	.	.	TRBJ2-7	TGTGCCAGCGGCCCGGGGTATTCAAAACACTACGAGCAGTACTTC	CASGPGYSKHYEQYF
TRBV7-8	many	.	TRBJ1-1	TGTGCCAGCAGCCAGTCAGGGGCGAATTGGTTAGCCACTGAAGCTTTCTTT	CASSQSGANWLATEAFF
TRBV6-1	medium-sized	TRBD1	TRBJ2-7	TGTGCCAGCAGTTTCGGGACAGGGCCCTACGAGCAGTACTTC	CASSFGTGPYEQYF
TRBV10-3	many	TRBD1	TRBJ1-5	TGTGCCTCCGCCAAGCAGGGGGCTGATCAGCCCCAGCATTTT	CASAKQGADQPQHF